The TCR beta chain described here comes from a study of long-term antiretroviral therapy in people with HIV. The CDR3 length is 12 residues. Germline loops: CDR1 GTSNPN, CDR2 SVGIG (reference sequence). Between the trimmed V and J ends, which lost 2 bases and 3 bases, there was a span of 8 bases. At the survey level, the v3.0 immunoSEQ assay was run. Some clones are missing from TCRdb's copy, which holds only in-frame ones; the method was immunoSEQ multiplex PCR. This sample has about 35,000 clones, with about 93% found just once. Donors needed at least one pre-ART PBMC sample plus at least two post-ART samples.

The receptor's source is a woman aged 45 to 65 with HIV. The genes are TRBV30 and TRBJ2-7; D perhaps matches TRBD1 (6 bases). Material: unsorted PBMCs, obtained 4.1 years after starting antiretroviral therapy. The CDR3 nucleotides are TGTGCCTGGAGTCTCAGGGGCTACGAGCAGTACTTC. It yields the protein CAWSLRGYEQYF.